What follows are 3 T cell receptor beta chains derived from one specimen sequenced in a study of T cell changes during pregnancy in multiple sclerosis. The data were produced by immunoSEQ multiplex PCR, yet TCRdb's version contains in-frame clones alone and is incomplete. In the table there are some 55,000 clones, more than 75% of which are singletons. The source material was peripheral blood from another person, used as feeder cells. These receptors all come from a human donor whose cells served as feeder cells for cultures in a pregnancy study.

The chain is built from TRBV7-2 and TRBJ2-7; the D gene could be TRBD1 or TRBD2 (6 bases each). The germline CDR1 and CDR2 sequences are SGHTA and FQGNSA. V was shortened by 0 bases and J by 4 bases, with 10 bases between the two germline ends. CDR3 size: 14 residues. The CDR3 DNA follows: TGTGCCAGCAGCTTAGCGGGGGGCCGTTACGAGCAGTACTTC. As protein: CASSLAGGRYEQYF.

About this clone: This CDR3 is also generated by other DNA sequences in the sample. DNA of the CDR3: TGCGCCAGCAGCCGGCAGCCGGGGGACACCGGGGAGCTGTTTTTT. This codes for CASSRQPGDTGELFF. The chain combines TRBV4-3 with TRBJ2-2; D perhaps matches TRBD2 (6 bases). The CDR3 loop spans 15 amino acids. Trimming removed 4 bases from V and 3 bases from J, with 12 bases in between. Germline CDR1 LGHNA, CDR2 YSLEER.

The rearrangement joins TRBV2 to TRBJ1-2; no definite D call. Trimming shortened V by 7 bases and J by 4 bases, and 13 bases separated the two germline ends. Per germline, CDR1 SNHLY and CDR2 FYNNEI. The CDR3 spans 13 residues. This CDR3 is CASTYSELYGYTF. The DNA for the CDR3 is TGTGCCAGCACTTACTCCGAACTCTATGGCTACACCTTC.